One and the same sample provided the 27 T cell receptor beta chains below, sequenced in a study of cytomegalovirus exposure and HLA in healthy donors. PCR was performed using 60 Vbeta and 13 Jbeta primers. The protocol was immunoSEQ multiplex PCR, while the TCRdb copy is restricted to in-frame clones and leaves out a portion. Here the sample spans about 130,000 clones, around three quarters being singletons. Sequencing used PBMCs. These TCRs come from a man younger than 30 in good health and CMV-seronegative.

The chain joins TRBV11-1 to TRBJ1-1; a possible D gene is TRBD1 (6 bases). This CDR3 has 13 amino acids. CDR1 and CDR2 from the germline V gene are SGHAT and FQDESV (reference sequence). V lost 7 bases and J lost 5, with 14 bases in between. CDR3 in amino acids: CASTQGGGTEAFF. The CDR3 nucleotides read TGTGCCAGCACCCAAGGGGGAGGGACTGAAGCTTTCTTT.

The sample holds one count of this clone. The chain links TRBV5-1 to TRBJ2-5; D possibly corresponds to TRBD2 (6 bases). With 3 bases removed from V and 7 bases from J, the gap between germline ends came to 22 bases. CDR1 is SGHRS and CDR2 is YFSETQ in the germline V gene. This CDR3 has 16 amino acids. The CDR3 nucleotides read TGCGCCAGCAGCTCGGGACTTCCTGCGCTGGGGGGGACCCAGTACTTC. It translates to CASSSGLPALGGTQYF.

This clone was observed a single time. V gene TRBV7-9 combines with J gene TRBJ1-4; perhaps TRBD1 as D (5 bases). The CDR3 sequence is 14 residues long. V shed 2 bases and J shed 8 bases, with 12 bases lying between them. The germline V gene encodes CDR1 SEHNR and CDR2 FQNEAQ (reference sequence). The CDR3, as DNA: TGTGCCAGCAGCTTAAGAAGTCCAGGGGAAAAACTGTTTTTT. Its translation: CASSLRSPGEKLFF.

CDR3 sequence reads: CASSTAGTGISYEQYF. In DNA, the CDR3 is TGTGCCAGCAGTACCGCCGGGACAGGGATCTCCTACGAGCAGTACTTC. The chain links TRBV2 to TRBJ2-5; 9 positions agree with TRBD1. The J call may not be correct, given that the DNA end is closer to TRBJ2-7. Germline CDR1 and CDR2: SNHLY and FYNNEI. CDR3 length equals 16 residues.

The chain uses TRBV30 and TRBJ1-2, with no clear D. Trimming took off 5 bases at V and 9 bases at J, with 10 bases between the two ends. Germline loops: CDR1 GTSNPN, CDR2 SVGIG (reference sequence). CDR3 length: 10 residues. CDR3 bases: TGTGCCTGGGGCACCCATCGCTACACCTTC. Residues: CAWGTHRYTF. The variable domain in full, with the rest retrieved from reference TRBV30 and TRBJ1-2, is SQTIHQWPATLVQPVGSPLSLECTVEGTSNPNLYWYRQAAGRGLQLLFYSVGIGQISSEVPQNLSASRPQDRQFILSSKKLLLSDSGFYLCAWGTHRYTFGSGTRLTVV.

The chain has TRBV6-5 and TRBJ1-6; TRBD1 might be the D (6 bases). V lost 7 bases and J 9 bases, leaving 19 bases between the germline ends. Germline V CDR1 and CDR2: MNHEY, SVGAGI. CDR3 size: 15 residues. The CDR3 here is CASKVEGERLSPLHF. The CDR3 nucleotides read TGTGCCAGCAAGGTAGAGGGGGAACGACTTTCACCCCTCCACTTT.

The chain uses TRBV19 and TRBJ2-7; 8 nucleotides match TRBD2. J was trimmed by 7 bases and V by 6 bases; bases with no gene match: 8. From germline, CDR1 is LNHDA and CDR2 SQIVND (reference sequence). The CDR3 is made up of 13 amino acids. CDR3 nucleotide sequence: TGTGCCAGTAGCGGGAGGGCCGGTAGTGAGCAGTACTTC. It codes for CASSGRAGSEQYF. Combining the CDR3 with reference TRBV19 and TRBJ2-7 gives the whole variable domain DGGITQSPKYLFRKEGQNVTLSCEQNLNHDAMYWYRQDPGQGLRLIYYSQIVNDFQKGDIAEGYSVSREKKESFPLTVTSAQKNPTAFYLCASSGRAGSEQYFGPGTRLTVT.

The chain links TRBV4-3 to TRBJ2-5; 9 bases fit TRBD1. Germline V lookup: CDR1 LGHNA, CDR2 YSLEER. The junction had 11 bases not matched to a gene; V was cut back by 2 bases and J by 4 bases. This CDR3 is 17 amino acids long. The CDR3 spells CASSQNPHRGLIETQYF. In DNA form, the CDR3 reads TGCGCCAGCAGCCAAAACCCTCACAGGGGGCTGATAGAGACCCAGTACTTC.

The chain joins TRBV18 to TRBJ2-7; 9 positions agree with TRBD1. There are 13 residues in the CDR3. V lost 4 bases to trimming and J lost 2 bases; unmatched junction nucleotides: 0. Germline V gene lookup returns CDR1 KGHSH and CDR2 LQKENI. The CDR3 here is CASSRDRAYEQYF. The DNA for the CDR3 is TGTGCCAGCTCACGGGACAGGGCCTACGAGCAGTACTTC.

By share, this clone ranks as medium-sized. CDR3 sequence (DNA): TGCGCCAGCAGCCAAGATGGGGAGGGTGGGGGGTCAAACACTGAAGCTTTCTTT. Its translation: CASSQDGEGGGSNTEAFF. The chain carries TRBV4-3 and TRBJ1-1; D perhaps matches TRBD1 (5 bases). Germline CDR1 is LGHNA and CDR2 is YSLEER. The V end was cut by 0 bases, the J end by 2 bases, with 19 bases between. CDR3 length: 18 residues.

This chain links TRBV4-2 with TRBJ2-7; 10 bases match TRBD2. V lost 4 bases and J lost 1; bases outside the gene matches: 7. The CDR3 length is 16 residues. In germline, CDR1 is LGHNA, CDR2 YNFKEQ. CDR3 residues: CASSLHPSGSSYEQYF. CDR3 coding DNA: TGTGCCAGCAGCCTTCATCCTAGCGGGAGTTCCTACGAGCAGTACTTC.

V and J are TRBV9 and TRBJ1-2, with D possibly matching TRBD1 (5 bases). CDR1 SGDLS and CDR2 YYNGEE come from the germline V gene. The length of the CDR3 is 15 residues. V shed 0 bases and J shed 6 bases, with 15 bases lying between them. In DNA form, the CDR3 reads TGTGCCAGCAGCGTAGATGGGGGGGTGGTGGATGGCTACACCTTC. Residues: CASSVDGGVVDGYTF.

The genes are TRBV5-1 and TRBJ2-5; 12 bases line up with TRBD2. This CDR3 has 14 residues. Germline V lookup: CDR1 SGHRS, CDR2 YFSETQ. Trimming removed 2 bases from V and 6 bases from J; junction bases left unmatched: 2. CDR3 loop: CASSFLAGGKTQYF. The CDR3 bases are TGCGCCAGCAGCTTCCTAGCGGGGGGGAAGACCCAGTACTTC.

The chain recombines TRBV27 with TRBJ1-6, with 8 bases fitting TRBD1. The V gene's germline CDR1 is MNHEY and CDR2 SMNVEV (reference sequence). The CDR3 sequence is 18 residues long. Trimming took 0 bases from V and 3 from J; bases not matched to a gene: 7. CDR3 bases: TGTGCCAGCAGTTTATCCCTTCCAGGGGGCAGCTATAATTCACCCCTCCACTTT. Amino acids: CASSLSLPGGSYNSPLHF.

This clone was detected only once. V usage is TRBV30 and J usage is TRBJ2-5, with TRBD1 matching over 7 bases. The germline V gene encodes CDR1 GTSNPN and CDR2 SVGIG (reference sequence). Trimming removed 1 base from V and 2 bases from J; junction bases left unmatched: 4. The CDR3 is 14 amino acids. CDR3 amino acids: CAWSEGGNQETQYF. The DNA of the CDR3 is TGTGCCTGGAGTGAAGGGGGCAATCAAGAGACCCAGTACTTC. Together with reference TRBV30 and TRBJ2-5, the CDR3 gives the full variable domain: SQTIHQWPATLVQPVGSPLSLECTVEGTSNPNLYWYRQAAGRGLQLLFYSVGIGQISSEVPQNLSASRPQDRQFILSSKKLLLSDSGFYLCAWSEGGNQETQYFGPGTRLLVL.

This clone appeared a few times. The chain recombines TRBV11-3 with TRBJ2-1; no reliable D call. CDR3 size: 14 residues. V was trimmed by 2 bases and J by 6 bases, leaving 11 bases between them. Germline assignment: CDR1 SGHNT and CDR2 YENEEA. CDR3 bases: TGTGCCAGCAGCTTAACCCACAGACCCAATGAGCAGTTCTTC. Its translation is CASSLTHRPNEQFF.

The rearrangement links TRBV4-1 to TRBJ1-1, with D perhaps TRBD1 (5 bases). Germline V lookup: CDR1 MGHRA, CDR2 YSYEKL. Trimming cost V 5 bases and J 0 bases, with 19 bases left between them. The CDR3 covers 17 residues. CDR3 loop: CASSRGGVAAMNTEAFF. The DNA for the CDR3 is TGCGCCAGCAGCAGGGGCGGGGTAGCGGCCATGAACACTGAAGCTTTCTTT.

The chain uses TRBV7-2 and TRBJ2-7; TRBD1 agrees at 7 bases. The CDR3 runs to 17 residues. Germline assignment: CDR1 SGHTA and CDR2 FQGNSA. Unmatched junction bases numbered 13, after V lost 0 bases and J lost 5 bases. Here the CDR3 reads CASSLASTGRFSNEQYF. The CDR3 DNA sequence: TGTGCCAGCAGCTTAGCTTCGACAGGGCGGTTTTCCAACGAGCAGTACTTC.

Points on this clone: A junction boundary mismatches the germline segment, possibly from a read error. Within the sample, other DNA sequences also encode this same CDR3. This chain connects TRBV30 to TRBJ2-1; a weak D match, TRBD1 (5 bases). This CDR3 is built from 13 residues. Per the germline V gene, CDR1 is GTSNPN and CDR2 is SVGIG (reference sequence). The DNA for the CDR3 is TGCGCCTGGAGTGAGGCCGGCCAGGGTGAGCAGTTCTTC. It encodes CAWSEAGQGEQFF.

This clone showed up just a few times. This chain uses TRBV4-2 with TRBJ2-6, with 8 nucleotides matching TRBD1. Germline V gene lookup returns CDR1 LGHNA and CDR2 YNFKEQ. The V and J ends lost 8 bases and 0 bases, in that order; junction bases with no gene match: 6. The CDR3 contains 16 residues. CDR3 region: CASAAGGASGANVLTF. As DNA, the CDR3 is TGTGCCAGCGCCGCAGGGGGCGCCTCTGGGGCCAACGTCCTGACTTTC.

V usage is TRBV2 and J usage is TRBJ1-3; 8 nucleotides match TRBD1. The CDR3 extends over 15 amino acids. The ends lost 2 bases at V and 4 bases at J; junction bases unmatched: 4. Germline CDR1 and CDR2: SNHLY and FYNNEI. This CDR3 reads CASSEQGALGNTIYF. For the CDR3, the DNA is TGTGCCAGCAGTGAACAGGGGGCCCTCGGAAACACCATATATTTT. Looking up the rest from reference TRBV2 and TRBJ1-3 gives the full variable domain: EPEVTQTPSHQVTQMGQEVILRCVPISNHLYFYWYRQILGQKVEFLVSFYNNEISEKSEIFDDQFSVERPDGSNFTLKIRSTKLEDSAMYFCASSEQGALGNTIYFGEGSWLTVV.

In regard to this clone: The sample holds other DNA sequences that translate to the same CDR3. The J gene is TRBJ2-3, the V gene TRBV5-1, with 7 bases lining up with TRBD2. CDR3 size: 15 residues. Trimming removed 7 bases from V and 4 bases from J; junction bases left unmatched: 12. The germline gives CDR1 SGHRS, CDR2 YFSETQ. CDR3 residues: CASSRAGEGPDTQYF. Here the CDR3 DNA reads TGCGCCAGCTCTCGGGCGGGAGAGGGCCCAGATACGCAGTATTTT.

This chain uses TRBV5-1 with TRBJ2-5; 9 bases map to TRBD2. The CDR3 is made up of 16 amino acids. Germline values: CDR1 SGHRS, CDR2 YFSETQ. J gave up 4 bases and V 2 bases, and 9 bases lay outside the gene matches. The CDR3 spells CASSFGSGRLGETQYF. CDR3 DNA sequence: TGCGCCAGCAGCTTTGGGAGCGGGAGGTTGGGAGAGACCCAGTACTTC.

The chain links TRBV27 to TRBJ2-1; 11 nucleotides agree with TRBD2. Germline V gene lookup returns CDR1 MNHEY and CDR2 SMNVEV (reference sequence). The CDR3 is 16 residues long. The ends lost 6 bases at V and 3 bases at J; junction bases unmatched: 7. CDR3 region: CASSPEGTSGYNEQFF. The CDR3 region has the DNA TGTGCCAGCAGCCCTGAAGGGACTAGCGGCTACAATGAGCAGTTCTTC.

This chain connects TRBV7-2 to TRBJ1-4; D unresolved. V was shortened by 1 base and J by 7 bases, with 13 bases between the two germline ends. The CDR3 is 15 amino acids. CDR1 and CDR2 (germline): SGHTA, FQGNSA. As DNA, the CDR3 is TGTGCCAGCAGCTTAGGGCCATACGTGTCTGAAAAACTGTTTTTT. Protein product: CASSLGPYVSEKLFF.

The rearrangement uses TRBV25-1 and TRBJ1-6, with 7 bases that match TRBD1. This CDR3 comprises 15 residues. The germline V gene has CDR1 MGHDK and CDR2 SYGVNS. Unmatched junction bases numbered 10, after V lost 5 bases and J lost 9 bases. The chain's CDR3 is CASSKRQGVGSPLHF. The CDR3, as DNA: TGTGCCAGCAGTAAGCGACAGGGAGTCGGTTCACCCCTCCACTTT.

J is TRBJ2-5 and V is TRBV18, with 12 positions matching TRBD2. The CDR3 is 16 amino acids. Trimming cost V 4 bases and J 5 bases; bases outside gene matches: 8. The germline V gene encodes CDR1 KGHSH and CDR2 LQKENI. The DNA for the CDR3 is TGTGCCAGCTCACGCCTACTAGCGGGAGGTTCGGAGACCCAGTACTTC. Protein: CASSRLLAGGSETQYF.